The next 20 T cell receptor beta chains were all read from a single sample in a study of T cell responses to AZD1222 COVID-19 vaccine. Generated by immunoSEQ multiplex PCR, the TCRdb table keeps only in-frame clones and is missing some. The profile shows around 83,000 clones, roughly 88% of them singletons. Sequenced material: peripheral blood, taken on day 0 of AZD1222 vaccination. The receptor source for this set is an adult in good health.

The rearrangement uses TRBV3-1 (or the pseudogene TRBV3-2) and TRBJ1-5; a possible D gene is TRBD1 (5 bases). V dropped 3 bases and J dropped 2 bases, with 14 bases sitting between them. The length of the CDR3 is 16 residues. CDR1 is LGHDT and CDR2 is YNNKEL in the germline V gene (reference sequence). The CDR3 DNA sequence: TGTGCCAGCAGCCACACGCGGGGGAATGGCAATCAGCCCCAGCATTTT. Translating gives CASSHTRGNGNQPQHF.

The rearrangement links TRBV7-2 to TRBJ2-1; 14 bases map to TRBD2. The junction had 7 bases not matched to a gene; V was cut back by 1 base and J by 5 bases. The CDR3 totals 18 residues. Germline values: CDR1 SGHTA, CDR2 FQGNSA. CDR3 protein: CASSLEGTSGRFNNEQFF. The CDR3 DNA sequence: TGTGCCAGCAGCTTAGAAGGGACTAGCGGGAGATTTAACAATGAGCAGTTCTTC.

This clone was seen just once. The chain carries TRBV6-5 and TRBJ1-1; D possibly corresponds to TRBD1 (5 bases). Germline V gene lookup returns CDR1 MNHEY and CDR2 SVGAGI. Trimming removed 8 bases from V and 3 bases from J, with 13 bases in between. The CDR3 length is 13 residues. CDR3 sequence: CASFRGDHTEAFF. CDR3 bases: TGTGCCAGCTTTAGGGGCGATCACACTGAAGCTTTCTTT.

The chain carries TRBV7-2 and TRBJ2-7; D is unclear. Germline V gives CDR1 SGHTA, CDR2 FQGNSA. Trimming shortened V by 4 bases and J by 1 base, and 14 bases separated the two germline ends. The CDR3 runs 15 residues. The CDR3 nucleotides read TGTGCCAGCAGCTATTCCTGGGGTGAATCCTACGAGCAGTACTTC. Translated, it gives CASSYSWGESYEQYF.

The V and J genes are TRBV2 and TRBJ2-5; the D gene is possibly TRBD1 (6 bases). The V and J ends lost 2 bases and 1 base respectively, with 8 bases between them. Germline V lookup: CDR1 SNHLY, CDR2 FYNNEI. The CDR3 totals 14 residues. CDR3 DNA sequence: TGTGCCAGCAGTGAACTGACAGGCCAAGAGACCCAGTACTTC. It specifies CASSELTGQETQYF.

The gene calls are TRBV5-1 and TRBJ2-1; a possible D gene is TRBD1 (6 bases). CDR1 SGHRS and CDR2 YFSETQ come from the germline V gene. Trimming removed 2 bases from V and 5 bases from J, with 11 bases in between. The CDR3 contains 14 residues. CDR3 sequence reads: CASSLQGSDNEQFF. The CDR3 coding sequence is TGCGCCAGCAGCTTACAGGGATCCGACAATGAGCAGTTCTTC.

The V call is TRBV21-1, the J call TRBJ1-1. TRBV21-1 constitutes a pseudogene. The length of the CDR3 is 15 residues. The CDR3 DNA follows: TGTGCCAGCTTATCCAGGGGGGGCGAGGACACTGAAGCTTTCTTT. Translated: CASLSRGGEDTEAFF.

This clone appeared many times. The V gene is TRBV5-1, the J gene TRBJ2-3; 10 positions match TRBD1. CDR1 is SGHRS and CDR2 is YFSETQ in the germline V gene. This CDR3 has 17 amino acids. V gave up 4 bases and J gave up 2 bases; unmatched junction bases: 10. As DNA, the CDR3 is TGCGCCAGCAGCACCAAACCGGGACAGGGGAACACAGATACGCAGTATTTT. Translating gives CASSTKPGQGNTDTQYF. Based on the CDR3 plus reference TRBV5-1 and TRBJ2-3, the full variable domain is KAGVTQTPRYLIKTRGQQVTLSCSPISGHRSVSWYQQTPGQGLQFLFEYFSETQRNKGNFPGRFSGRQFSNSRSEMNVSTLELGDSALYLCASSTKPGQGNTDTQYFGPGTRLTVL.

J is TRBJ2-1 and V is TRBV7-6, with 9 bases identical to TRBD1. The germline V gene has CDR1 SGHVS and CDR2 FNYEAQ. The CDR3 extends over 16 amino acids. The V segment lost 5 bases and the J segment 3 bases; nucleotides outside the gene matches: 8. Here the CDR3 DNA reads TGTGCCAGCAGCCCGGGGACAGGGCCTAACTACAATGAGCAGTTCTTC. Translating gives CASSPGTGPNYNEQFF.

The genes are TRBV19 and TRBJ2-2; 7 bases map to TRBD1. Losses at the gene ends were 6 bases for V and 4 bases for J; bases not matched to a gene: 8. Germline values: CDR1 LNHDA, CDR2 SQIVND (reference sequence). The CDR3 has 15 residues. The CDR3 nucleotides are TGTGCCAGTAGGCGAGGGGGCGCGTCCACCGGGGAGCTGTTTTTT. Protein: CASRRGGASTGELFF.

The gene calls are TRBV27 and TRBJ2-2, with TRBD1 matching over 7 bases. From germline, CDR1 is MNHEY and CDR2 SMNVEV (reference sequence). The junction had 1 base not matched to a gene; V was cut back by 3 bases and J by 0 bases. This CDR3 is built from 15 residues. CDR3 nucleotide sequence: TGTGCCAGCAGTTTCCAGGGGGCGAACACCGGGGAGCTGTTTTTT. Residues: CASSFQGANTGELFF.

The chain is built from TRBV7-9 and TRBJ1-1; D not certain. Germline V gene lookup returns CDR1 SEHNR and CDR2 FQNEAQ (reference sequence). The CDR3 extends over 15 amino acids. Trimming stripped 5 bases from V and 4 bases from J, with 17 bases between. CDR3 amino acids: CASSPSTPPSTEAFF. CDR3 sequence (DNA): TGTGCCAGCAGCCCCTCAACCCCGCCATCCACTGAAGCTTTCTTT.

V and J are TRBV15 and TRBJ2-5; D might be TRBD2 (6 bases). CDR1 is LNHNV and CDR2 is YYDKDF in the germline V gene (reference sequence). The ends were cut back, 0 bases at V and 5 bases at J, with 13 bases in the middle. The CDR3 length is 15 residues. The DNA for the CDR3 is TGTGCCACCAGCAGAGATAGGAATAGCGGTGAGACCCAGTACTTC. Protein product: CATSRDRNSGETQYF.

CDR3 in amino acids: CASSLIGQGTDTQYF. CDR3 nucleotides: TGTGCCAGCAGCTTAATTGGTCAGGGCACAGATACGCAGTATTTT. The genes are TRBV7-2 and TRBJ2-3, with D unclear. The CDR3 sequence is 15 residues long. Trimming left V 2 bases short and J 1 base short, with 10 bases between. Germline CDR1 SGHTA, CDR2 FQGNSA.

V and J are TRBV9 and TRBJ1-1; perhaps TRBD1 as D (5 bases). V gave up 4 bases and J gave up 1 base, with 14 bases separating them. Germline lookup yields CDR1 SGDLS and CDR2 YYNGEE. This CDR3 has 15 amino acids. CDR3 residues: CASSRSLGGNTEAFF. DNA for the CDR3: TGTGCCAGCAGCAGATCCCTTGGGGGGAACACTGAAGCTTTCTTT.

The chain is built from TRBV20-1 and TRBJ1-2; D not resolved. This CDR3 spans 11 amino acids. V gave up 4 bases and J gave up 5 bases, with 8 bases separating them. Germline V gene sequence: CDR1 DFQATT, CDR2 SNEGSKA (reference sequence). The CDR3 nucleotides read TGCAGTGCTAACGCCGCATATGGCTACACCTTC. Its protein product is CSANAAYGYTF.

J is TRBJ1-4 and V is TRBV5-1; D is undetermined. CDR1 is SGHRS and CDR2 is YFSETQ in the germline V gene. The ends were cut back, 0 bases at V and 7 bases at J, with 7 bases in the middle. The CDR3 length is 13 residues. The CDR3 DNA reads as TGCGCCAGCAGCTTGGGGTCCGGTGAAAAACTGTTTTTT. Amino acids: CASSLGSGEKLFF.

This clone was picked up a small number of times. DNA of the CDR3: TGTGCCAGCAGCCGCCTGCAGGGGAGTTCACCCCTCCACTTT. It yields the protein CASSRLQGSSPLHF. V and J are TRBV11-2 and TRBJ1-6, with D maybe TRBD1 (6 bases). Trimming pared 5 bases from V and 9 bases from J, leaving 14 bases between. The germline CDR1 and CDR2 sequences are SGHAT and FQNNGV. CDR3 length: 14 residues.

A remark on this clone: At the DNA level, this CDR3 is encoded by other sequences in the same sample as well. This chain links TRBV4-1 with TRBJ1-4; possible D gene TRBD1, 5 bases. Germline CDR1 is MGHRA and CDR2 is YSYEKL. Trimming took 1 base from V and 4 from J, leaving 7 bases between them. This CDR3 comprises 14 residues. The CDR3 here is CASSQGQGNEKLFF. CDR3 nucleotides: TGCGCCAGCAGCCAAGGGCAGGGTAATGAAAAACTGTTTTTT.

CDR3 nucleotides: TGTGCCAGCAGCTCGTCCTTCTGGGACAGGGGGAAAGGAGATACGCAGTATTTT. This translates into CASSSSFWDRGKGDTQYF. The chain is built from TRBV13 and TRBJ2-3, with 11 bases matching TRBD1. There are 18 residues in the CDR3. Germline trimming cut 4 bases from V and 5 bases from J; bases unmatched to any gene: 14. The germline gives CDR1 PRHDT, CDR2 FYEKMQ (reference sequence). Full variable domain (rest looked up from reference TRBV13 and TRBJ2-3): AAGVIQSPRHLIKEKRETATLKCYPIPRHDTVYWYQQGPGQDPQFLISFYEKMQSDKGSIPDRFSAQQFSDYHSELNMSSLELGDSALYFCASSSSFWDRGKGDTQYFGPGTRLTVL.